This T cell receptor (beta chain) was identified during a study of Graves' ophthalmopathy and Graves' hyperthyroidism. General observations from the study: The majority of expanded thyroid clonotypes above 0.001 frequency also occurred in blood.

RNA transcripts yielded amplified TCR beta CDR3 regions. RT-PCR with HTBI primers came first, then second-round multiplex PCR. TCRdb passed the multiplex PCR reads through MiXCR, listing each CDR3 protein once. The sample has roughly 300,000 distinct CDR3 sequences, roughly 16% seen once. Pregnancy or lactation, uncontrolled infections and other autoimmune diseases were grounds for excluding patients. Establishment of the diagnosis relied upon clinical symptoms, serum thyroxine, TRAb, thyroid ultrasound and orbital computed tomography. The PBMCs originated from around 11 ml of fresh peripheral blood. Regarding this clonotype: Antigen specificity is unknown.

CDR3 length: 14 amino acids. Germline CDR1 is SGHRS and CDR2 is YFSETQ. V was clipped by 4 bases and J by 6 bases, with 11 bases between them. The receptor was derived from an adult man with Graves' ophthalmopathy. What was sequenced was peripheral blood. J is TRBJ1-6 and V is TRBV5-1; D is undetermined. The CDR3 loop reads CASSVRGRNSPLHF. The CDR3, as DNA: TGCGCCAGCAGCGTCAGAGGGCGTAATTCACCCCTCCACTTT. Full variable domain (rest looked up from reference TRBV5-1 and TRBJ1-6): KAGVTQTPRYLIKTRGQQVTLSCSPISGHRSVSWYQQTPGQGLQFLFEYFSETQRNKGNFPGRFSGRQFSNSRSEMNVSTLELGDSALYLCASSVRGRNSPLHFGNGTRLTVT.